These 3 T cell receptor beta chains share one sample of origin, sequenced in a study of blood T cell repertoires in COVID-19. Generated by immunoSEQ multiplex PCR, the TCRdb table keeps only in-frame clones and is missing some. The top ten hold 7.8% of the sample, which has around 290,000 clones, over 75% seen once. Specimen: peripheral blood. These TCRs come from a woman between 45 and 60 years old who had recovered from COVID-19.

CDR3 loop: CASSENRVNSPLHF. The CDR3 DNA sequence: TGTGCCAGCAGTGAAAACAGGGTTAATTCACCCCTCCACTTT. The gene calls are TRBV2 and TRBJ1-6, with D perhaps TRBD1 (6 bases). V lost 2 bases and J 6 bases, leaving 8 bases between the germline ends. The CDR3 is 14 amino acids. CDR1 and CDR2 (germline): SNHLY, FYNNEI.

V and J are TRBV19 and TRBJ1-1; 7 bases map to TRBD1. This CDR3 is 12 amino acids long. With 7 bases clipped from V and 3 bases from J, the junction kept 2 bases outside the gene matches. Germline V gene data show CDR1 as LNHDA and CDR2 as SQIVND (reference sequence). The CDR3 loop is CASKDRDTEAFF. CDR3 bases: TGTGCCAGTAAAGACAGGGACACTGAAGCTTTCTTT.

This clone was counted a single time. This chain joins TRBV2 and TRBJ1-2; the D gene is possibly TRBD1 (6 bases). Looked up from germline, CDR1 is SNHLY and CDR2 is FYNNEI. V was cut by 5 bases and J by 2 bases, with 12 bases left in between. The CDR3 covers 14 residues. CDR3 protein: CASSIEQGNYGYTF. For the CDR3, the DNA is TGTGCCAGCAGTATTGAACAGGGAAACTATGGCTACACCTTC.